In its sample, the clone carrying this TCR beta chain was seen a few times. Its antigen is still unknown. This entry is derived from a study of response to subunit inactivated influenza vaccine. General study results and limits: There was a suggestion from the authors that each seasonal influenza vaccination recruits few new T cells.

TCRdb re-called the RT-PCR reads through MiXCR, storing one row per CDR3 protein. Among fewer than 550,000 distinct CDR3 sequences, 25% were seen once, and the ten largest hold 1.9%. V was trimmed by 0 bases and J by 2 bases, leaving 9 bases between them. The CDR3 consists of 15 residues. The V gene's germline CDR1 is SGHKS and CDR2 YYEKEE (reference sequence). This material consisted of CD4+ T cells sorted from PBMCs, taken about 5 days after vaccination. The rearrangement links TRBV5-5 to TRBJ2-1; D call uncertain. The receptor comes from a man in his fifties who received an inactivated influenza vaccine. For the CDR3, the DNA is TGTGCCAGCAGCTTGGATGGCAGAACCTACAATGAGCAGTTCTTC. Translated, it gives CASSLDGRTYNEQFF.